The 28 T cell receptor beta chains reported below all come from one sample, sequenced in a study of blood T cell repertoires in COVID-19. TCRdb's table, derived via immunoSEQ multiplex PCR, lists solely in-frame clones and lacks some. The table has 37,000 or so clones, over 80% seen once. Sequencing input: peripheral blood. Receptors originate from a human donor in a cohort sampled during active COVID-19.

The rearrangement joins TRBV6-5 to TRBJ1-2; perhaps TRBD1 as D (5 bases). CDR3 length: 12 amino acids. V lost 6 bases to trimming and J lost 2 bases, with 7 bases between them. Germline V gene data show CDR1 as MNHEY and CDR2 as SVGAGI. CDR3 DNA: TGTGCCAGCAGACAGGAGAACTATGGCTACACCTTC. Protein product: CASRQENYGYTF.

The gene calls are TRBV12-3 or TRBV12-4 and TRBJ1-1; 7 bases fit TRBD1. V trimming: 6 bases; J trimming: 2 bases; junction bases outside the gene matches: 3. The CDR3 is made up of 13 amino acids. CDR3 in DNA: TGTGCCAGCAGCAGGGGGGATAACACTGAAGCTTTCTTT. Amino acid sequence: CASSRGDNTEAFF.

This chain connects TRBV4-2 to TRBJ2-1; D is perhaps TRBD2 (6 bases). CDR1 is LGHNA, CDR2 YNFKEQ, per germline. The V end was cut by 1 base, the J end by 5 bases, with 9 bases between. This CDR3 spans 14 amino acids. The CDR3 protein is CASSQVERDNEQFF. The DNA of the CDR3 is TGTGCCAGCAGCCAAGTCGAGCGGGACAATGAGCAGTTCTTC.

This chain connects TRBV7-9 to TRBJ2-2; D possibly corresponds to TRBD2 (5 bases). The CDR3 loop spans 15 amino acids. Germline CDR1 is SEHNR and CDR2 is FQNEAQ (reference sequence). V shed 5 bases and J shed 4 bases, with 14 bases lying between them. The CDR3 DNA sequence: TGTGCCAGCAGCCCCGTTACCCGGGGCACCGGGGAGCTGTTTTTT. Its translation is CASSPVTRGTGELFF.

This chain connects TRBV5-1 to TRBJ1-2; D unresolved. The germline gives CDR1 SGHRS, CDR2 YFSETQ. The V end lost 0 bases, the J end lost 2 bases, and 5 bases lay between the germline ends. This CDR3 has 13 residues. Here the CDR3 reads CASSLDGNYGYTF. For the CDR3, the DNA is TGCGCCAGCAGCTTGGACGGGAACTATGGCTACACCTTC.

The CDR3 loop reads CASSFGASYGYTF. In nucleotides, the CDR3 is TGTGCCAGCAGCTTCGGAGCGAGCTATGGCTACACCTTC. This chain uses TRBV5-4 with TRBJ1-2; D gene unclear. The CDR3 contains 13 residues. The V and J ends lost 2 bases and 4 bases respectively, with 9 bases between them. The germline V gene has CDR1 SGHNT and CDR2 YYREEE (reference sequence).

This clone was recorded only once. This chain links TRBV4-3 with TRBJ2-1; weak D call: TRBD1 (8 bases). V was cut by 1 base and J by 6 bases, with 16 bases left in between. This CDR3 spans 16 amino acids. Per the germline V gene, CDR1 is LGHNA and CDR2 is YSLEER. In DNA form, the CDR3 reads TGCGCCAGCAGCCAAGCTCTAAACAGGGGGGGCAATGAGCAGTTCTTC. It specifies CASSQALNRGGNEQFF.

The J gene is TRBJ2-4, the V gene TRBV28; a weak D match, TRBD2 (5 bases). Germline lookup yields CDR1 MDHEN and CDR2 SYDVKM. The length of the CDR3 is 16 residues. Deletions cut 3 bases from V and 3 bases from J, with 15 bases between. This CDR3 is CASSFGVIGGKNIQYF. The CDR3 DNA reads as TGTGCCAGCAGTTTCGGGGTAATAGGAGGCAAAAACATTCAGTACTTC.

V is TRBV2 and J is TRBJ2-7; D perhaps matches TRBD2 (6 bases). Trimming removed 7 bases from V and 0 bases from J, with 13 bases in between. Germline CDR1 reads SNHLY; CDR2 reads FYNNEI. CDR3 length: 14 amino acids. CDR3 amino acids: CASKEGRSSYEQYF. The CDR3 nucleotides are TGTGCCAGCAAGGAGGGTCGAAGCTCCTACGAGCAGTACTTC.

The chain employs TRBV28 and TRBJ1-6; 8 bases align to TRBD1. This CDR3 region has 15 residues. Germline V gene lookup returns CDR1 MDHEN and CDR2 SYDVKM. V was clipped by 5 bases and J by 5 bases; unmatched bases: 5. In DNA form, the CDR3 reads TGTGCCAGCAGTCAGGGGGCGCCTAATAATTCACCCCTCCACTTT. Protein sequence: CASSQGAPNNSPLHF.

This chain connects TRBV2 to TRBJ2-3, with D possibly being TRBD1 (6 bases). The CDR3 totals 12 residues. The germline V gene has CDR1 SNHLY and CDR2 FYNNEI. V was clipped by 7 bases and J by 5 bases, with 10 bases between them. Here the CDR3 reads CASTQGGDTQYF. The CDR3 DNA follows: TGTGCCAGCACCCAAGGGGGAGATACGCAGTATTTT.

This clone was picked up one time. This chain links TRBV5-8 with TRBJ2-5; D remains unclear. The CDR3 consists of 14 residues. CDR1 is SGHTS and CDR2 is YDEGEE in the germline V gene. V gave up 2 bases and J gave up 1 base, with 9 bases separating them. The CDR3 loop is CASSLKLLQETQYF. DNA of the CDR3: TGTGCCAGCAGCTTAAAGCTCCTCCAAGAGACCCAGTACTTC.

This chain links TRBV27 with TRBJ2-7; D is possibly TRBD1 (6 bases). V was cut by 0 bases and J by 2 bases, with 11 bases left in between. Germline-derived CDR1 and CDR2 are MNHEY and SMNVEV (reference sequence). The CDR3 contains 15 residues. DNA of the CDR3: TGTGCCAGCAGTTTATCTATAGGGGGTCCCTACGAGCAGTACTTC. Translated: CASSLSIGGPYEQYF.

The chain combines TRBV5-8 with TRBJ1-5; weak D call: TRBD1 (5 bases). V lost 3 bases and J 6 bases, leaving 22 bases between the germline ends. The CDR3 is made up of 17 amino acids. Germline values: CDR1 SGHTS, CDR2 YDEGEE. CDR3 nucleotides: TGTGCCAGCAGCTCGGGAATTTGGAGGGAAAGGGGTCAGCCCCAGCATTTT. Its protein is CASSSGIWRERGQPQHF.

The CDR3 loop reads CASSPVRGGSYF. The DNA of the CDR3 is TGTGCCAGCAGCCCAGTCCGCGGGGGGTCGTATTTT. V and J are TRBV5-6 and TRBJ2-3; TRBD2 aligns across 8 bases. Trimming cost V 4 bases and J 14 bases; bases outside gene matches: 9. CDR1 SGHDT and CDR2 YYEEEE come from the germline V gene. The CDR3 length is 12 residues.

This clone was detected once. This chain links TRBV7-2 with TRBJ2-5, with 7 positions matching TRBD2. With 6 bases clipped from V and 2 bases from J, the junction kept 6 bases outside the gene matches. Germline V gene sequence: CDR1 SGHTA, CDR2 FQGNSA. The CDR3 has 14 amino acids. The CDR3 here is CASRLLGGQETQYF. The CDR3 coding sequence is TGTGCCAGCAGACTACTGGGGGGGCAAGAGACCCAGTACTTC.

In nucleotides, the CDR3 is TGTGCCATCTTAAGGGGCGGGGCCGGCTACACCTTC. Encoded protein: CAILRGGAGYTF. This chain links TRBV10-3 with TRBJ1-2; D is perhaps TRBD1 (5 bases). The CDR3 covers 12 residues. Trimming shortened V by 8 bases and J by 8 bases, and 15 bases separated the two germline ends. In germline, CDR1 is ENHRY, CDR2 SYGVKD.

The sample holds many counts of this clone. V usage is TRBV13 and J usage is TRBJ2-1; 14 bases match TRBD2. The junction had 5 bases not matched to a gene; V was cut back by 4 bases and J by 0 bases. CDR1 PRHDT and CDR2 FYEKMQ come from the germline V gene (reference sequence). The CDR3 loop spans 18 amino acids. The CDR3 sequence: CASSSGLAGDYSYNEQFF. The CDR3 nucleotides read TGTGCCAGCAGCTCGGGACTAGCGGGGGACTACTCCTACAATGAGCAGTTCTTC.

This chain connects TRBV18 to TRBJ2-3; 7 positions agree with TRBD2. Germline V lookup: CDR1 KGHSH, CDR2 LQKENI. V gave up 2 bases and J gave up 5 bases; unmatched junction bases: 7. The CDR3 has 15 residues. The CDR3 nucleotides read TGTGCCAGCTCACCAAGCGGGGACGAGGGAGATACGCAGTATTTT. It specifies CASSPSGDEGDTQYF.

This clone has just a few counts. This rearrangement joins TRBV4-2 to TRBJ1-6; D gene unclear. The CDR3 consists of 15 residues. Germline CDR1 LGHNA, CDR2 YNFKEQ. V lost 2 bases, J lost 7 bases, and 12 bases lay in between. The CDR3 is CASSQPGNGNSPLHF. The CDR3 DNA reads TGTGCCAGCAGCCAACCGGGAAACGGGAATTCACCCCTCCACTTT.

The gene calls are TRBV28 and TRBJ2-1; TRBD2 matches at 11 bases. V dropped 6 bases and J dropped 9; count of bases not matched to a gene: 10. The CDR3 totals 15 residues. The germline gives CDR1 MDHEN, CDR2 SYDVKM. The CDR3 sequence: CASSHRRLAGIEQFF. Written as DNA, the CDR3 is TGTGCCAGCAGCCACAGACGACTAGCGGGGATTGAGCAGTTCTTC.

The chain carries TRBV11-1 and TRBJ2-3, with TRBD2 as a possible D gene (6 bases). V shed 5 bases and J shed 7 bases, with 22 bases lying between them. CDR1 and CDR2 (germline): SGHAT, FQDESV (reference sequence). The CDR3 loop spans 16 amino acids. This CDR3 reads CASSARLDPLLNTQYF. CDR3 nucleotides: TGTGCCAGCAGCGCCCGACTAGACCCTCTGTTAAATACGCAGTATTTT. The whole variable domain, filled in from reference TRBV11-1 and TRBJ2-3, reads EAEVAQSPRYKITEKSQAVAFWCDPISGHATLYWYRQILGQGPELLVQFQDESVVDDSQLPKDRFSAERLKGVDSTLKIQPAELGDSAMYLCASSARLDPLLNTQYFGPGTRLTVL.

This chain uses TRBV6-5 with TRBJ1-1, with D unresolved. Trimming shortened V by 8 bases and J by 4 bases, and 14 bases separated the two germline ends. This CDR3 is 13 amino acids long. Germline V CDR1 and CDR2: MNHEY, SVGAGI. The CDR3 reads CASFRDSGTEAFF. The CDR3 bases are TGTGCCAGCTTCCGGGATTCGGGCACTGAAGCTTTCTTT.

The genes are TRBV6-4 and TRBJ2-7; 9 nucleotides line up with TRBD1. The CDR3 has 14 residues. Germline V gene sequence: CDR1 MRHNA, CDR2 SNTAGT. V trimming: 5 bases; J trimming: 2 bases; junction bases outside the gene matches: 4. The chain's CDR3 is CASSCGTGTYEQYF. The CDR3 DNA reads as TGTGCCAGCAGTTGCGGGACAGGGACCTACGAGCAGTACTTC.

CDR3 bases: TGTGCCAGCAGCACGGGGGGGGGAAGCAATCAGCCCCAGCATTTT. Translated, it gives CASSTGGGSNQPQHF. This chain links TRBV3-1 (or the pseudogene TRBV3-2) with TRBJ1-5; D might be TRBD1 (5 bases). The CDR3 runs to 15 residues. The germline V gene encodes CDR1 LGHDT and CDR2 YNNKEL (reference sequence). With 5 bases removed from V and 1 base from J, the gap between germline ends came to 12 bases.

This clone came up a few times. The chain uses TRBV4-2 and TRBJ1-1, with a tentative D call TRBD1 (5 bases). Per germline, CDR1 LGHNA and CDR2 YNFKEQ. The CDR3 extends over 15 amino acids. Trimming removed 1 base from V and 6 bases from J, with 15 bases in between. The CDR3 spells CASSQAQGISAEAFF. The CDR3 coding sequence is TGTGCCAGCAGCCAAGCCCAGGGAATAAGCGCTGAAGCTTTCTTT.

V and J are TRBV5-1 and TRBJ2-2; D gene unclear. V was shortened by 2 bases and J by 5 bases, with 10 bases between the two germline ends. Germline CDR1 and CDR2: SGHRS and YFSETQ. The CDR3 loop spans 14 amino acids. Here the CDR3 DNA reads TGCGCCAGCAGCTTATCCACAGTGACCGGGGAGCTGTTTTTT. As protein: CASSLSTVTGELFF. Together with reference TRBV5-1 and TRBJ2-2, the CDR3 gives the full variable domain: KAGVTQTPRYLIKTRGQQVTLSCSPISGHRSVSWYQQTPGQGLQFLFEYFSETQRNKGNFPGRFSGRQFSNSRSEMNVSTLELGDSALYLCASSLSTVTGELFFGEGSRLTVL.

This chain links TRBV7-2 with TRBJ1-4; D is perhaps TRBD1 (6 bases). CDR1 and CDR2 from the germline V gene are SGHTA and FQGNSA. V was shortened by 5 bases and J by 8 bases, with 12 bases between the two germline ends. The CDR3 loop spans 13 amino acids. CDR3 protein: CASSRGRDEKLFF. The CDR3 DNA reads as TGTGCCAGCAGCAGGGGGAGGGACGAAAAACTGTTTTTT.